One sample yielded the 19 T cell receptor beta chains listed below, sequenced in a study of cytomegalovirus exposure and HLA in healthy donors. PCR was performed using 60 Vbeta and 13 Jbeta primers. Profiled with immunoSEQ multiplex PCR; TCRdb holds only in-frame clones, not every one. The sample carries about 130,000 clones, approximately 79% recorded once. The sample taken for sequencing was PBMCs. The source of these receptors is a young man in good health and CMV-seropositive.

The rearrangement links TRBV2 to TRBJ1-1; D unclear. CDR3 length: 12 residues. The V gene's germline CDR1 is SNHLY and CDR2 FYNNEI. V lost 8 bases, J lost 3 bases, and 10 bases lay in between. CDR3 in amino acids: CASAVVYTEAFF. CDR3 coding DNA: TGTGCCAGCGCGGTCGTATACACTGAAGCTTTCTTT. Drawing the rest from reference TRBV2 and TRBJ1-1, the complete variable domain is EPEVTQTPSHQVTQMGQEVILRCVPISNHLYFYWYRQILGQKVEFLVSFYNNEISEKSEIFDDQFSVERPDGSNFTLKIRSTKLEDSAMYFCASAVVYTEAFFGQGTRLTVV.

The chain carries TRBV5-6 and TRBJ1-2; D may be TRBD1 (6 bases). V was pared by 4 bases and J by 4 bases, with 17 bases between. The CDR3 is 15 residues long. Germline V CDR1 and CDR2: SGHDT, YYEEEE. In DNA, the CDR3 is TGTGCCAGCAGCGGAACAATCCGGGACATCTATGGCTACACCTTC. As protein: CASSGTIRDIYGYTF.

The chain is built from TRBV4-2 and TRBJ1-2; TRBD1 matches at 8 bases. Looked up from germline, CDR1 is LGHNA and CDR2 is YNFKEQ. Germline trimming cut 4 bases from V and 8 bases from J; bases unmatched to any gene: 6. CDR3 length: 13 amino acids. The chain's CDR3 is CASSPGSGGGYTF. The DNA of the CDR3 is TGTGCCAGCAGCCCCGGGTCAGGGGGCGGCTACACCTTC.

The chain joins TRBV2 to TRBJ2-1, with 9 bases matching TRBD2. This CDR3 has 15 residues. J gave up 4 bases and V 6 bases, and 7 bases lay outside the gene matches. Germline lookup yields CDR1 SNHLY and CDR2 FYNNEI. This chain's CDR3 is CASSLAGDIYNEQFF. The CDR3 nucleotides are TGTGCCAGCAGCTTAGCGGGGGATATATACAATGAGCAGTTCTTC.

V gene TRBV18 combines with J gene TRBJ2-1, with 13 bases identical to TRBD2. This CDR3 is built from 20 residues. J gave up 12 bases and V 3 bases, and 23 bases lay outside the gene matches. Per the germline V gene, CDR1 is KGHSH and CDR2 is LQKENI. The CDR3 bases are TGTGCCAGCTCACCCAACCCGGGACTAGCGGGACGGTCGAAAGCAGGATGGCAGTTCTTC. It codes for CASSPNPGLAGRSKAGWQFF.

DNA of the CDR3: TGTGCCAGCAGTGAATCAGGCAGCCAAGAGACCCAGTACTTC. Protein sequence: CASSESGSQETQYF. The chain recombines TRBV2 with TRBJ2-5; D ambiguous. V lost 2 bases, J lost 1 base, and 8 bases lay in between. The CDR3 consists of 14 residues. Looked up from germline, CDR1 is SNHLY and CDR2 is FYNNEI. The complete variable domain, with remaining parts taken from reference TRBV2 and TRBJ2-5, reads EPEVTQTPSHQVTQMGQEVILRCVPISNHLYFYWYRQILGQKVEFLVSFYNNEISEKSEIFDDQFSVERPDGSNFTLKIRSTKLEDSAMYFCASSESGSQETQYFGPGTRLLVL.

The chain has TRBV7-3 and TRBJ2-6, with unresolved D. This CDR3 spans 16 amino acids. Germline V gene lookup returns CDR1 SGHTA and CDR2 FQGTGA. Trimming pared 3 bases from V and 0 bases from J, leaving 9 bases between. The CDR3 bases are TGTGCCAGCAGCTTTGCTGCTAGCTCTGGGGCCAACGTCCTGACTTTC. It specifies CASSFAASSGANVLTF.

The V and J genes are TRBV9 and TRBJ1-6, with D hard to call. CDR1 and CDR2 from the germline V gene are SGDLS and YYNGEE. The CDR3 length is 16 residues. The V end was cut by 0 bases, the J end by 7 bases, with 14 bases between. The CDR3 here is CASSVAAGSRNSPLHF. CDR3 sequence (DNA): TGTGCCAGCAGCGTAGCGGCAGGTAGTCGAAATTCACCCCTCCACTTT.

The V gene is TRBV29-1, the J gene TRBJ2-3; 9 bases are shared with TRBD2. The CDR3 is made up of 13 amino acids. Germline V gives CDR1 SQVTM, CDR2 ANQGSEA. J lost 4 bases, V lost 1 base, and 0 bases had no gene match. This chain's CDR3 is CSVEVAGADTQYF. The CDR3 coding sequence is TGCAGCGTTGAAGTAGCGGGAGCAGATACGCAGTATTTT.

This chain links TRBV9 with TRBJ1-6; D might be TRBD1 (6 bases). In germline, CDR1 is SGDLS, CDR2 YYNGEE. V lost 1 base and J 10 bases, leaving 12 bases between the germline ends. There are 14 residues in the CDR3. This CDR3 is CASSVTGLGSPLHF. The CDR3 DNA follows: TGTGCCAGCAGCGTAACAGGGCTGGGATCACCCCTCCACTTT.

This clone was counted a single time. The chain is built from TRBV7-2 and TRBJ2-7; D is possibly TRBD1 (5 bases). Germline assignment: CDR1 SGHTA and CDR2 FQGNSA. Between the trimmed V and J ends, which lost 5 bases and 5 bases, there was a span of 10 bases. This CDR3 has 12 amino acids. CDR3: CASSKTGHEQYF. The CDR3 bases are TGTGCCAGCAGCAAAACAGGCCACGAGCAGTACTTC.

V and J are TRBV28 and TRBJ1-2; a possible D gene is TRBD1 (5 bases). Germline V gives CDR1 MDHEN, CDR2 SYDVKM. The CDR3 is made up of 13 amino acids. With 9 bases removed from V and 6 bases from J, the gap between germline ends came to 17 bases. Here the CDR3 DNA reads TGTGCCAGACAGGACCCCCTTGGGCATGGCTACACCTTC. Its translation is CARQDPLGHGYTF.

The chain is built from TRBV5-4 and TRBJ2-7; 10 positions match TRBD1. With V trimmed by 4 bases and J by 5 bases, 9 bases remained unmatched. CDR3 length equals 15 residues. The germline V gene has CDR1 SGHNT and CDR2 YYREEE (reference sequence). CDR3 sequence: CASSRSGTGAHEQYF. As DNA, the CDR3 is TGTGCCAGCAGCCGATCCGGGACAGGGGCCCACGAGCAGTACTTC.

The rearrangement links TRBV19 to TRBJ1-5, with D maybe TRBD1 (5 bases). Germline CDR1 reads LNHDA; CDR2 reads SQIVND (reference sequence). There are 13 residues in the CDR3. V shed 9 bases and J shed 5 bases, with 14 bases lying between them. The CDR3, as DNA: TGTGCCAGCCAGGACAAATTATATCAGCCCCAGCATTTT. Translated: CASQDKLYQPQHF.

The rearrangement links TRBV5-1 to TRBJ2-7, with TRBD2 matching over 7 bases. This CDR3 spans 15 amino acids. With 0 bases clipped from V and 2 bases from J, the junction kept 5 bases outside the gene matches. Germline CDR1 and CDR2: SGHRS and YFSETQ. In DNA, the CDR3 is TGCGCCAGCAGCTTGGCAAGCGGGGTCACCTACGAGCAGTACTTC. Its protein is CASSLASGVTYEQYF.

The V gene is TRBV5-1, the J gene TRBJ2-1; no firm D call. Trimming stripped 0 bases from V and 1 base from J, with 14 bases between. The CDR3 loop spans 17 amino acids. Germline CDR1 and CDR2: SGHRS and YFSETQ. For the CDR3, the DNA is TGCGCCAGCAGCTTGGGACTCCTGGCCAGATCCTACAATGAGCAGTTCTTC. Amino acid sequence: CASSLGLLARSYNEQFF.

This clone was seen once. J is TRBJ1-1 and V is TRBV28; D unclear. Trimming pared 3 bases from V and 4 bases from J, leaving 9 bases between. This CDR3 contains 13 residues. Germline CDR1 is MDHEN and CDR2 is SYDVKM. CDR3 DNA: TGTGCCAGCAGTTTCGGGGTCGGCACTGAAGCTTTCTTT. Translating gives CASSFGVGTEAFF.

The chain has TRBV28 and TRBJ1-1; tentative D call: TRBD1 (5 bases). CDR1 is MDHEN, CDR2 SYDVKM, per germline. This CDR3 comprises 15 residues. Trimming removed 6 bases from V and 0 bases from J, with 14 bases in between. CDR3 amino acids: CASSLSGVMNTEAFF. Here the CDR3 DNA reads TGTGCCAGCAGCCTCTCGGGGGTAATGAACACTGAAGCTTTCTTT.

This clone was recorded only once. One end of the junction varies from germline; a read error may be responsible. The V gene is TRBV15, the J gene TRBJ1-5; 8 bases agree with TRBD1. The CDR3 is 15 residues long. Germline-derived CDR1 and CDR2 are LNHNV and YYDKDF (reference sequence). CDR3 DNA: TGTGCCACCAGCGGAGACAGGGGTGGCAATCAGCCCCAGCATTTT. It translates to CATSGDRGGNQPQHF.